This T cell receptor (beta chain) was profiled in a study of T cells in Graves' hyperthyroidism and ophthalmopathy. V lost 6 bases, J lost 4 bases, and 8 bases lay in between. CDR3 size: 12 residues. Germline-derived CDR1 and CDR2 are ENHRY and SYGVKD. Amplification targeted TCR beta CDR3 regions from RNA transcripts. A first-round RT-PCR of the TCR CDR3 used the HTBI primer set. Each CDR3 protein gets one entry after TCRdb re-called the multiplex PCR reads with MiXCR. The sample shows over 500,000 distinct CDR3 sequences, about a sixth of them seen only once. This clonotype was counted at least ten times. What it recognizes is unknown. Study-wide results and caveats: Peripheral blood also featured most of the thyroid clonotypes expanded above 0.001.

Diagnosing involved the use of clinical symptoms, serum thyroxine and TRAb, thyroid ultrasound and orbital computed tomography. The TCR was taken from a young woman with Graves' ophthalmopathy. The chain combines TRBV10-3 with TRBJ2-3; a weak D match, TRBD1 (5 bases). The sample comprised blood. The CDR3 spells CAISRQSDTQYF. CDR3 DNA sequence: TGTGCCATCAGCAGACAGTCAGATACGCAGTATTTT.